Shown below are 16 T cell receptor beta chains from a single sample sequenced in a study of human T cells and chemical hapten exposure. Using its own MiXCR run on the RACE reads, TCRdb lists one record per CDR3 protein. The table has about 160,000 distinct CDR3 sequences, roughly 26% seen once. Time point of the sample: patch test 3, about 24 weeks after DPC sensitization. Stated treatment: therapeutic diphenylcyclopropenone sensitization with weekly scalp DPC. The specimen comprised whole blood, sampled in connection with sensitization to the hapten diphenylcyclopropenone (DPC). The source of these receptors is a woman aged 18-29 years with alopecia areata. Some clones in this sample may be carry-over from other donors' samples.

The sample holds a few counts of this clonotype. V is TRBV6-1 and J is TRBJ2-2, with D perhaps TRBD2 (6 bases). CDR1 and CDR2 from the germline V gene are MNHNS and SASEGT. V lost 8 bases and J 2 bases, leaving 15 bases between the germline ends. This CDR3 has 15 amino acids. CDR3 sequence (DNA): TGTGCCAGCGGTACCGGGACTTTCAACACCGGGGAGCTGTTTTTT. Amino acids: CASGTGTFNTGELFF.

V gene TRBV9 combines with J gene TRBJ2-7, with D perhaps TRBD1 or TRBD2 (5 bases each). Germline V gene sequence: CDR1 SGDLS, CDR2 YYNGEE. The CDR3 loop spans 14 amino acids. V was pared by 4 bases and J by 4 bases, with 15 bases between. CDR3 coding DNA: TGTGCCAGCAGCACCAGGGAGAGTAGGTACGAGCAGTACTTC. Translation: CASSTRESRYEQYF. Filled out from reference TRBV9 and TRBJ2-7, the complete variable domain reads DSGVTQTPKHLITATGQRVTLRCSPRSGDLSVYWYQQSLDQGLQFLIQYYNGEERAKGNILERFSAQQFPDLHSELNLSSLELGDSALYFCASSTRESRYEQYFGPGTRLTVT.

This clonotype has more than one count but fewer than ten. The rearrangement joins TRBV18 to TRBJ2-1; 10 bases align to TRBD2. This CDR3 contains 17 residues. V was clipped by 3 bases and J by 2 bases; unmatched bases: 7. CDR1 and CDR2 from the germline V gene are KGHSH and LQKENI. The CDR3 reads CASSPSVSGRAYNEQFF. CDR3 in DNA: TGTGCCAGCTCACCCTCGGTGAGCGGGAGGGCCTACAATGAGCAGTTCTTC. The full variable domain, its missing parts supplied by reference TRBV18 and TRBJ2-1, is NAGVMQNPRHLVRRRGQEARLRCSPMKGHSHVYWYRQLPEEGLKFMVYLQKENIIDESGMPKERFSAEFPKEGPSILRIQQVVRGDSAAYFCASSPSVSGRAYNEQFFGPGTRLTVL.

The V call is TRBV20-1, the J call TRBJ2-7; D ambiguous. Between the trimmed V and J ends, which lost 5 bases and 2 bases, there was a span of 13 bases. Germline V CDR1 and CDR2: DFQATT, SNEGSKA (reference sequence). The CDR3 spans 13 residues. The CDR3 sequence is CSAPSLTTYEQYF. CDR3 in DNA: TGCAGTGCTCCCAGTCTAACCACCTACGAGCAGTACTTC.

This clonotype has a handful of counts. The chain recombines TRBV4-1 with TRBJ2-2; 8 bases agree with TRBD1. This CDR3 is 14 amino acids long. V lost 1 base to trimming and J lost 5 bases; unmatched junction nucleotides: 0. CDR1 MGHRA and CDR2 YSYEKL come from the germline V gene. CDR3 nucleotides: TGCGCCAGCAGCCAAGGACAGGGGACCGGGGAGCTGTTTTTT. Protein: CASSQGQGTGELFF.

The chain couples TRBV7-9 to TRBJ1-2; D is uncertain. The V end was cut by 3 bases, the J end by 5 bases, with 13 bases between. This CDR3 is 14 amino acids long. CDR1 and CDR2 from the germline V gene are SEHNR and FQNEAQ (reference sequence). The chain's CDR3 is CASSLGTRSYGYTF. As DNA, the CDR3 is TGTGCCAGCAGCTTGGGTACAAGATCGTATGGCTACACCTTC.

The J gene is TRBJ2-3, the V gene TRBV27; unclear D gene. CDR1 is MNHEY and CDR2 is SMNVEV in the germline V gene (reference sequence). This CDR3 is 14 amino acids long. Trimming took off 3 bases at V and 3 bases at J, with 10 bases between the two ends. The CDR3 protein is CASSFRGNTDTQYF. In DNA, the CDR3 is TGTGCCAGCAGTTTCCGTGGGAATACAGATACGCAGTATTTT.

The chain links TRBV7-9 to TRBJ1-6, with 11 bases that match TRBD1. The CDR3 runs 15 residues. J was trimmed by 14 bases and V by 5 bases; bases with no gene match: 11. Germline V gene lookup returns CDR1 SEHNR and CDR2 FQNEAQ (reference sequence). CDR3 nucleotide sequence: TGTGCCAGCAGCCGCTGGGACAGGGGGGAAGAATCCCTCCACTTT. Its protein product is CASSRWDRGEESLHF.

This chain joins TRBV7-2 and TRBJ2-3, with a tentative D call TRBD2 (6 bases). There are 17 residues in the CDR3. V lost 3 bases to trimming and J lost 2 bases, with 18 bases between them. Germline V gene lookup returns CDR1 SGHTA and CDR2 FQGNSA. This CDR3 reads CASSLAPPGAPTDTQYF. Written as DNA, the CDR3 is TGTGCCAGCAGCTTGGCCCCGCCGGGAGCCCCCACAGATACGCAGTATTTT.

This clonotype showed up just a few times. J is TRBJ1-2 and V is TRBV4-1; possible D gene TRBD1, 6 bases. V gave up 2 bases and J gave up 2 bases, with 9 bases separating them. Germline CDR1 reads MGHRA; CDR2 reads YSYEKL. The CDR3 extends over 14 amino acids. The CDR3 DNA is TGCGCCAGCAGCCAAAGGGACACGAACTATGGCTACACCTTC. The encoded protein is CASSQRDTNYGYTF.

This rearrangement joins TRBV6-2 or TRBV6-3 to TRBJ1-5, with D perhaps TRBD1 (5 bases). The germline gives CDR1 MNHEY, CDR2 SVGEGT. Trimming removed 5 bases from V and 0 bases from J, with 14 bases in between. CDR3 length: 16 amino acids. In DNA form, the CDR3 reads TGTGCCAGCAGTCATTACACGGGGGGTAGCAATCAGCCCCAGCATTTT. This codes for CASSHYTGGSNQPQHF.

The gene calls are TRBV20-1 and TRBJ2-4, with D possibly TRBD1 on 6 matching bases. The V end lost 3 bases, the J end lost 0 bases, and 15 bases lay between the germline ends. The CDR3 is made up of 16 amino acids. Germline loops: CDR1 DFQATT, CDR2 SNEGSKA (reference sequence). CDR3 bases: TGCAGTGCTAGGCCTGTCCAGGGGAGAGCCAAAAACATTCAGTACTTC. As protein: CSARPVQGRAKNIQYF.

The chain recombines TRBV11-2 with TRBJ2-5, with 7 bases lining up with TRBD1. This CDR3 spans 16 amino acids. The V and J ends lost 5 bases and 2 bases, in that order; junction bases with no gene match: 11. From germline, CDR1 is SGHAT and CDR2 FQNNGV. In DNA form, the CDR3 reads TGTGCCAGCAGCGCCATCCGGACAGGTCGACAAGAGACCCAGTACTTC. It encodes CASSAIRTGRQETQYF. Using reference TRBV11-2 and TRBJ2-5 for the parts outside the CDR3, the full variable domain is EAGVAQSPRYKIIEKRQSVAFWCNPISGHATLYWYQQILGQGPKLLIQFQNNGVVDDSQLPKDRFSAERLKGVDSTLKIQPAKLEDSAVYLCASSAIRTGRQETQYFGPGTRLLVL.

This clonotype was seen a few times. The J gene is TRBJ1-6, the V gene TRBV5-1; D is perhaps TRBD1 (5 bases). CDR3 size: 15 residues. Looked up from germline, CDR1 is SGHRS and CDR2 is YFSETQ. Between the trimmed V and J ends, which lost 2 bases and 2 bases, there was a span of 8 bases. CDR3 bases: TGCGCCAGCAGCTTAGAGACAGCCTATAATTCACCCCTCCACTTT. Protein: CASSLETAYNSPLHF.

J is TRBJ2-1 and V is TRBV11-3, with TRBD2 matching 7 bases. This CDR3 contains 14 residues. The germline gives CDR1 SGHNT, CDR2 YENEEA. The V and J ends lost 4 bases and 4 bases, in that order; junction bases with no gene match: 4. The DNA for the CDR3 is TGTGCCAGCAGCTCCCGGGACTATTACAATGAGCAGTTCTTC. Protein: CASSSRDYYNEQFF.

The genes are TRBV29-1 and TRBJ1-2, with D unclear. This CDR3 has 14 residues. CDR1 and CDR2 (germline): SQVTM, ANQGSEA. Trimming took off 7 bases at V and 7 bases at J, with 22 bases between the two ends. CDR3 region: CSANPRGKEAGYTF. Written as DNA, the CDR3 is TGCAGCGCCAACCCCCGGGGAAAGGAGGCTGGCTACACCTTC.